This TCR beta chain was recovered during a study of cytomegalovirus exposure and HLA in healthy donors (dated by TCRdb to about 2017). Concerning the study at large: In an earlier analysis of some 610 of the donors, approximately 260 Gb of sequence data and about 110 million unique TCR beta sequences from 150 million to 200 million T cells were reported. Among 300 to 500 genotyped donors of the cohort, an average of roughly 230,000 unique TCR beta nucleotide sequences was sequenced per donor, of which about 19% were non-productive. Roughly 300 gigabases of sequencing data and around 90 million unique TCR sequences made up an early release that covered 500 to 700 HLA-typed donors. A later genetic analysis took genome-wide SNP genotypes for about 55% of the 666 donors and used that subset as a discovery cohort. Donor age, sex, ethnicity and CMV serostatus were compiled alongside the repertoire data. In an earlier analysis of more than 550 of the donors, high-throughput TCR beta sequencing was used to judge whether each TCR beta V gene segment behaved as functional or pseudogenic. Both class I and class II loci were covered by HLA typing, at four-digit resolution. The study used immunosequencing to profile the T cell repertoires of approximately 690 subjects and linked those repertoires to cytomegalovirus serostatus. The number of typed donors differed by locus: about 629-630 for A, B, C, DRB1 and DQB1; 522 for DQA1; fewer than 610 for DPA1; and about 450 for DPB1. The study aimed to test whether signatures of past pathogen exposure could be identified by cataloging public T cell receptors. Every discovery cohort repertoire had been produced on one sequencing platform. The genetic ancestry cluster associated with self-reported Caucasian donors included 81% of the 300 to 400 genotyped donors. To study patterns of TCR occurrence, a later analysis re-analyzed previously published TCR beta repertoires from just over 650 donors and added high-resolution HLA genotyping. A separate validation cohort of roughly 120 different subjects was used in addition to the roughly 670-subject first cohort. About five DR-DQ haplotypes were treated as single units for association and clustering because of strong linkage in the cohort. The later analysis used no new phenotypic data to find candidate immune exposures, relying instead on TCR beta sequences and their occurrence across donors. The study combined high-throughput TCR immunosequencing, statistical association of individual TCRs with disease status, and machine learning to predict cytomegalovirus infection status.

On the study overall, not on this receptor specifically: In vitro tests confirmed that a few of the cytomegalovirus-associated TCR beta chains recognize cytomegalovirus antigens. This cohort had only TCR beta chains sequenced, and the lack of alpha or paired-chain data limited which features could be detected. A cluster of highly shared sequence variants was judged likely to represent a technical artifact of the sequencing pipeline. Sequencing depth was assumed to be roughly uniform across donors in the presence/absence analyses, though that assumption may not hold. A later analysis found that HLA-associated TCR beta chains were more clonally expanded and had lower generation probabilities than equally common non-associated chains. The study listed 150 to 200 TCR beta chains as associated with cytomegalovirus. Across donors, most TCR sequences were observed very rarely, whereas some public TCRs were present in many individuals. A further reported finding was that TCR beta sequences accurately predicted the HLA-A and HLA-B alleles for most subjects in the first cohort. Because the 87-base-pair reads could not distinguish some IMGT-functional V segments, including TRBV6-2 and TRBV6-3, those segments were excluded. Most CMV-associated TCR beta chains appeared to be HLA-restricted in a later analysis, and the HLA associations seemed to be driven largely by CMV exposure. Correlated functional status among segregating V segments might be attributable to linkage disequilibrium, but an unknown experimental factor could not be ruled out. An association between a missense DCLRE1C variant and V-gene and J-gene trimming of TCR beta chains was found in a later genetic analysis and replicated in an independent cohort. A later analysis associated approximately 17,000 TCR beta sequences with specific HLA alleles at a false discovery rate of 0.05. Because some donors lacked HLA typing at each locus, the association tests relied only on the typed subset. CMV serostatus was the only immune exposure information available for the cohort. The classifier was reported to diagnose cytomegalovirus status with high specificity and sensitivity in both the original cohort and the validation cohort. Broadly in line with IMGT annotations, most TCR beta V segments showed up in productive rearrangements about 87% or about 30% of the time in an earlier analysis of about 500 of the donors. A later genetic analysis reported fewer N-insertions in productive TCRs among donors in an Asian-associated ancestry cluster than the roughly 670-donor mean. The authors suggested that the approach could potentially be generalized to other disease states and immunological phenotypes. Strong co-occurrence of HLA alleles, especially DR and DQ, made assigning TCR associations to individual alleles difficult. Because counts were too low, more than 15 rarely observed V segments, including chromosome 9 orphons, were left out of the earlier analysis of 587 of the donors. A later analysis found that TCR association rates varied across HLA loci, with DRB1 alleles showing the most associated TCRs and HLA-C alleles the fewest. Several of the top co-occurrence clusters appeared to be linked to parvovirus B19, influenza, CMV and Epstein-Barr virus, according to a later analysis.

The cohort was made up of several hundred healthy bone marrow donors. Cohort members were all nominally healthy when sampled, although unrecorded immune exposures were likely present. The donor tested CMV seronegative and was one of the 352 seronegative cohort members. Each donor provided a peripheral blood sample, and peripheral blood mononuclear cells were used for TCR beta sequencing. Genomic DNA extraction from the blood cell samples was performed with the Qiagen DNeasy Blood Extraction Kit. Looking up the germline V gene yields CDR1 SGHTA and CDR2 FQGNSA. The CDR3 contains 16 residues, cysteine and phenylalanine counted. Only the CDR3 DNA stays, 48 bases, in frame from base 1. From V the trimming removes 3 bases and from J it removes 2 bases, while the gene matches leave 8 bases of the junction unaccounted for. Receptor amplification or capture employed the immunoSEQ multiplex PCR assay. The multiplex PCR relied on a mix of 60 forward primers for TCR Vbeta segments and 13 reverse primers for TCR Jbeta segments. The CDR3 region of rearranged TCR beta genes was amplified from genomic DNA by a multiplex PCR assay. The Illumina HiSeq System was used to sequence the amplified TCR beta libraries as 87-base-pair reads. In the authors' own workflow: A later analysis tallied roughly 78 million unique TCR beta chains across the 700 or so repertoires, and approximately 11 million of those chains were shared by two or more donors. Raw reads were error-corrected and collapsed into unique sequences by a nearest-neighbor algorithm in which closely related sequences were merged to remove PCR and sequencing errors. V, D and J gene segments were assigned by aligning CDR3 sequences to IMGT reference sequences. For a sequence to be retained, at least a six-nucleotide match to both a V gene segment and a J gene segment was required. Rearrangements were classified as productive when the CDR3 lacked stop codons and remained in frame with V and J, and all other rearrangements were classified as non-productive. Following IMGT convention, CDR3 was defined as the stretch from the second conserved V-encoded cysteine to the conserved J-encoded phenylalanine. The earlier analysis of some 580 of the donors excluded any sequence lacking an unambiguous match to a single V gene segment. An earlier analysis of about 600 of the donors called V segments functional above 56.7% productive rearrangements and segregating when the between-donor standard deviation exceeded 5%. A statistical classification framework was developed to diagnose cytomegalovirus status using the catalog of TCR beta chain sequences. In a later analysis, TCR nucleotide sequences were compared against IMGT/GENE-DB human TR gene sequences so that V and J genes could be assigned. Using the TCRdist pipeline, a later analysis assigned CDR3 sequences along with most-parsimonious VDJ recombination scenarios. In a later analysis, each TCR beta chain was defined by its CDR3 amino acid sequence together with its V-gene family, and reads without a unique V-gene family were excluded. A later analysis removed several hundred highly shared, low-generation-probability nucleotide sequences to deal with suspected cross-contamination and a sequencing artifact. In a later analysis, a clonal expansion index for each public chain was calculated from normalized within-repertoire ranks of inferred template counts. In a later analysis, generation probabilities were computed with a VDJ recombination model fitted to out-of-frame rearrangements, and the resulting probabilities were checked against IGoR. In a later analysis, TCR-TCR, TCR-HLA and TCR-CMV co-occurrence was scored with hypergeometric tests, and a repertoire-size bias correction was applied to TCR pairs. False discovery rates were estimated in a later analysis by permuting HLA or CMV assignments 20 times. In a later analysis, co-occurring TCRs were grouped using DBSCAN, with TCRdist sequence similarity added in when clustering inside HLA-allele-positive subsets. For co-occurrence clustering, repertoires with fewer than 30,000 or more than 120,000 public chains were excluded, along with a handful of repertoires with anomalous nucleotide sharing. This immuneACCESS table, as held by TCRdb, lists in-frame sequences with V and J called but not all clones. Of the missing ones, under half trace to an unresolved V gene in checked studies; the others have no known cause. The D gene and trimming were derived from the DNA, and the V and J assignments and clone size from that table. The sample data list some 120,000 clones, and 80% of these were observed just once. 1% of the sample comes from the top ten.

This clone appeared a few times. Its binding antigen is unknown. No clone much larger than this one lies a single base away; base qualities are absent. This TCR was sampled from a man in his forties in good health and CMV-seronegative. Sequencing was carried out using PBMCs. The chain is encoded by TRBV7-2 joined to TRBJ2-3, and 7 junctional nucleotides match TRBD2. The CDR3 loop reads CASSLSPGRFTDTQYF. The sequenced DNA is TGTGCCAGCAGCTTGTCCCCCGGGAGGTTCACAGATACGCAGTATTTT. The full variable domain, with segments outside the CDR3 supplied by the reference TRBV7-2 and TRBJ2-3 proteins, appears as GAGVSQSPSNKVTEKGKDVELRCDPISGHTALYWYRQSLGQGLEFLIYFQGNSAPDKSGLPSDRFSAERTGGSVSTLTIQRTQQEDSAVYLCASSLSPGRFTDTQYFGPGTRLTVL.